These 2 T cell receptor beta chains came from one sample sequenced in a study of STAT5B mutations in CD4+ large granular lymphocyte leukemia. Here immunoSEQ multiplex PCR was the method, and the copy in TCRdb shows in-frame clones only, minus some. The sample lists over 25,000 clones; around 85% were seen once. The specimen sequenced was CD4+ T cells from blood buffy coats. These receptors were collected from a human donor in good health.

This clone was seen once. The rearrangement joins TRBV15 to TRBJ2-2; 8 bases are a match to TRBD2. This CDR3 contains 16 residues. Germline CDR1 LNHNV, CDR2 YYDKDF (reference sequence). Losses at the gene ends were 8 bases for V and 1 base for J; bases not matched to a gene: 9. CDR3: CATLSGGRLNTGELFF. The CDR3 DNA reads TGTGCCACCTTATCCGGCGGGAGGTTGAACACCGGGGAGCTGTTTTTT.

The chain recombines TRBV7-7 with TRBJ2-5; TRBD1 is a possible D gene (6 bases). Germline V gene data show CDR1 as SSHAT and CDR2 as FNYEAQ (reference sequence). V lost 4 bases and J lost 5, with 11 bases in between. This CDR3 has 13 amino acids. CDR3 coding DNA: TGTGCCAGCAGCTCCCAGGGGTACGAGACCCAGTACTTC. Translation gives CASSSQGYETQYF.